This T cell receptor beta chain appears in the sequencing data of a study of cytomegalovirus exposure and HLA in healthy donors. As for the study in general: Early released data comprised 80 million to 90 million unique TCRs from HLA-typed donors. Study findings and constraints: The HLA-A and HLA-B alleles of most subjects were reportedly predicted accurately from TCR beta sequences.

A multiplex PCR was run with 60 Vbeta primers and 13 Jbeta primers. Produced via immunoSEQ multiplex PCR; TCRdb's table is partial and in-frame only. The table includes about 250,000 clones, roughly 78% detected once. V dropped 0 bases and J dropped 2; count of bases not matched to a gene: 2. Germline V gives CDR1 MNHNY, CDR2 SVGAGI (reference sequence). The CDR3 is 15 residues long. Details on this clone: No antigen is known for it.

The source material was PBMCs. The chain uses TRBV6-6 and TRBJ2-5, with TRBD1 matching 8 bases. This TCR was sampled from a boy between 10 and 17 years old in good health and CMV-seronegative. CDR3 loop: CASSYSGQAQETQYF. CDR3 nucleotides: TGTGCCAGCAGTTACTCGGGACAGGCTCAAGAGACCCAGTACTTC.